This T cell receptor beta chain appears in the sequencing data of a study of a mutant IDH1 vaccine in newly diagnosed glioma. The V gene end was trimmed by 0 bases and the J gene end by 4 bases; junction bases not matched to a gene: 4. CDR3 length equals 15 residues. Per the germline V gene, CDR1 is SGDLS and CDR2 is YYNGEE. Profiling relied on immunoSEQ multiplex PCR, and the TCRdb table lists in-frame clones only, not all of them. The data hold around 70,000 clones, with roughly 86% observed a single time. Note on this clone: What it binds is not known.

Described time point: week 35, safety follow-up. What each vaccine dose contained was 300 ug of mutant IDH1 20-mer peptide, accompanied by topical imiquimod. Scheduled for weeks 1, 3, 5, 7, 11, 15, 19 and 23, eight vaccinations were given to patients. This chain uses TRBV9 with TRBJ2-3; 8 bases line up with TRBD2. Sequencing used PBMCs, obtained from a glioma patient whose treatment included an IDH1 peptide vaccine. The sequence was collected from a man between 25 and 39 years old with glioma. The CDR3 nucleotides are TGTGCCAGCAGCGTAGCTGGAGCGGGGGCAGATACGCAGTATTTT. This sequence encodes CASSVAGAGADTQYF.